This TCR beta chain was captured by sequencing in a study of cytomegalovirus exposure and HLA in healthy donors. In the PCR, 60 Vbeta and 13 Jbeta primers were used. Assay used: immunoSEQ multiplex PCR; TCRdb lists only in-frame clones, some missing. Here the sample table reports 100,000 to 150,000 clones. Broader study findings: Among donors in an Asian-associated ancestry cluster, a later analysis reportedly found fewer N-insertions than the roughly 670-donor mean. No immune exposure information besides CMV serostatus was available. TCR beta chain V- and J-gene trimming was linked, in a later analysis, to a missense variant in DCLRE1C. In a later analysis, CMV-associated beta chains were mostly HLA-associated, it appeared.

On this clone: Its antigen is unidentified.

The CDR3 has 18 residues. Germline loops: CDR1 SGHVS, CDR2 FNYEAQ. J lost 0 bases, V lost 3 bases, and 11 bases had no gene match. The source of this sequence is a man between 18 and 29 years old in good health and CMV-seronegative. Material: PBMCs. The rearrangement links TRBV7-6 to TRBJ2-3; 8 positions match TRBD2. CDR3 sequence: CASSFAGGAPGSTDTQYF. The CDR3 coding sequence is TGTGCCAGCAGCTTTGCCGGGGGGGCCCCCGGCAGCACAGATACGCAGTATTTT.